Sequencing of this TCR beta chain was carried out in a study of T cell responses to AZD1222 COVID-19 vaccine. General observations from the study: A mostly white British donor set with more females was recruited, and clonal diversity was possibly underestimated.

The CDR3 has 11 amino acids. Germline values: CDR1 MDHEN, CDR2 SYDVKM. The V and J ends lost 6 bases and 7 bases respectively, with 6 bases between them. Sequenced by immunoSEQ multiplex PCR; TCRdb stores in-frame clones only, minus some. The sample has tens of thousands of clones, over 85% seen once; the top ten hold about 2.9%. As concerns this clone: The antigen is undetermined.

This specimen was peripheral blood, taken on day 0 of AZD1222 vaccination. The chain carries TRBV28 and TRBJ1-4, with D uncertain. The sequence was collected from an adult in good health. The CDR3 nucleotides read TGTGCCAGCAGCCCCGGTGAAAAACTGTTTTTT. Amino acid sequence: CASSPGEKLFF.